The following is a T cell receptor beta chain sequence with its context. Its target is not known. The sample belongs to a study of T cell repertoires in cytomegalovirus infection. Each CDR3 protein is one row after TCRdb ran MiXCR on the reads. The sample includes fewer than 85,000 distinct CDR3 sequences, 45% to 50% seen only once; the top ten take more than 80%. This CDR3 contains 15 residues. V lost 7 bases, J lost 2 bases, and 8 bases stayed unmatched. The V gene's germline CDR1 is SGHAT and CDR2 FQNNGV. This clonotype was obtained from a human donor in good health (CMV status not recorded). Some clones in this sample may be carry-over from other donors' samples. This material consisted of CD8+ T cells from cultured PBMCs, taken from culture after CMV antigen stimulation. The chain combines TRBV11-2 with TRBJ2-3, with TRBD2 matching over 8 bases. CDR3 sequence reads: CASTRTSWDTDTQYF. CDR3 sequence (DNA): TGTGCCAGCACCCGGACTAGCTGGGACACAGATACGCAGTATTTT.